This paragraph reports one T cell receptor (beta chain). Different DNA sequences within this sample yield the same CDR3. In the study's own analysis: Quantification of nucleated cells was approximated via reference gene primer amplification. Assay: immunoSEQ multiplex PCR; the TCRdb copy retains only in-frame clones and omits some. V and J calls and clone size are those listed in that table; D and trimming were worked out from the DNA. The sample consists of 150,000 to 200,000 clones, about nine tenths of them appearing once. The sample belongs to a study of blood T cell repertoires in COVID-19. Study as a whole: Acute and convalescent COVID-19 specimens originated in the United States, Italy and Spain. T cells, B-cell-depleted T cells, or PBMCs supplied cDNA or gDNA.

Germline lookup yields CDR1 SGHTA and CDR2 FQGNSA. CDR3 length equals 13 residues. The ends were cut back, 2 bases at V and 0 bases at J, with 2 bases in the middle. Membership in each cohort depended on participant-reported clinical history. V is TRBV7-2 and J is TRBJ1-3; D uncertain. This sequence originates from a woman between 18 and 30 years old who had recovered from COVID-19. The specimen sequenced was PBMCs or T cells enriched from blood (not recorded which). The CDR3 loop reads CASSLYSGNTIYF. The CDR3 region has the DNA TGTGCCAGCAGCTTATACTCTGGAAACACCATATATTTT.